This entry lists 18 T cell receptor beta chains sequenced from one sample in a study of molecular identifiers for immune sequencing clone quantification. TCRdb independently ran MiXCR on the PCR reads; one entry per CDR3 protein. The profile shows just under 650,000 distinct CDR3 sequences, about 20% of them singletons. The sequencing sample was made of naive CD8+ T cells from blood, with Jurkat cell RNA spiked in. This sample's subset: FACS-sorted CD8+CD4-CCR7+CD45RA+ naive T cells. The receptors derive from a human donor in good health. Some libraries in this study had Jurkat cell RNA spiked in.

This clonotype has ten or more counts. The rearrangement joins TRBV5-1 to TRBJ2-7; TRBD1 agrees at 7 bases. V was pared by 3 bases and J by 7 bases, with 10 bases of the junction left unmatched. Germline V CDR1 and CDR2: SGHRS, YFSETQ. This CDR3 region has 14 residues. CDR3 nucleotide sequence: TGCGCCAGCAGCTACGGGACAGCTCTTGGTGAGCAGTACTTC. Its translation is CASSYGTALGEQYF.

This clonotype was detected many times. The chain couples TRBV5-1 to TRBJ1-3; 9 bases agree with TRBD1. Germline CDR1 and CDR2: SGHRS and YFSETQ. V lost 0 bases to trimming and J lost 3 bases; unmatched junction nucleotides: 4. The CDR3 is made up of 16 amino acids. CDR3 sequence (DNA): TGCGCCAGCAGCTTGGACTTGGGACAGGGTGGAAACACCATATATTTT. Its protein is CASSLDLGQGGNTIYF.

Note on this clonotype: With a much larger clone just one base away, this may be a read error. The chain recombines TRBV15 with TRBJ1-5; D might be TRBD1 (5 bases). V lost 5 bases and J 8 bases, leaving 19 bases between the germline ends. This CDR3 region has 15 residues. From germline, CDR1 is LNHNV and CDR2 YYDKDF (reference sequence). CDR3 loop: CATSGGIHNSEPQHF. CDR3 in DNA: TGTGCCACCAGCGGGGGAATTCATAATTCGGAGCCCCAGCATTTT. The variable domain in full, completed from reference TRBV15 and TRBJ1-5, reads DAMVIQNPRYQVTQFGKPVTLSCSQTLNHNVMYWYQQKSSQAPKLLFHYYDKDFNNEADTPDNFQSRRPNTSFCFLDIRSPGLGDTAMYLCATSGGIHNSEPQHFGDGTRLSIL.

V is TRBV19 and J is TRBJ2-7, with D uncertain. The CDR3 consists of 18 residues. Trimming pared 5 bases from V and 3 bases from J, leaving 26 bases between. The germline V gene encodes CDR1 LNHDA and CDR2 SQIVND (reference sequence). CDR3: CASSPRRYMGRGFYEQYF. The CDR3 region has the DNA TGTGCCAGTAGTCCCCGCCGATATATGGGCCGAGGATTCTACGAGCAGTACTTC.

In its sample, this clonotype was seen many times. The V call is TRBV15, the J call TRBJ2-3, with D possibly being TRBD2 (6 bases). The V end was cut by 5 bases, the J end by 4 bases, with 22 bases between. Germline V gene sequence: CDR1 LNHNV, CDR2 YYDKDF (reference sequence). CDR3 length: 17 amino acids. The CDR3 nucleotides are TGTGCCACCAGCGGGCCCGGAGGGCTAGCGAAGTCAGATACGCAGTATTTT. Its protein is CATSGPGGLAKSDTQYF.

For the CDR3, the DNA is TGCAGTGCTGAGGCGACGAGAAGCTCCTACGAGCAGTACTTC. Residues: CSAEATRSSYEQYF. This rearrangement joins TRBV20-1 to TRBJ2-7; D gene unclear. The CDR3 is 14 amino acids. V dropped 5 bases and J dropped 0 bases, with 14 bases sitting between them. Per the germline V gene, CDR1 is DFQATT and CDR2 is SNEGSKA (reference sequence).

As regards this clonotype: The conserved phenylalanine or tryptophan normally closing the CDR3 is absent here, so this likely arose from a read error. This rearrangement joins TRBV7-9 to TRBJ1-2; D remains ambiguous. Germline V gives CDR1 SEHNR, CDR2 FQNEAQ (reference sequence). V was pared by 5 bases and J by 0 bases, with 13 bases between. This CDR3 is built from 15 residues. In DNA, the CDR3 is TGTGCCAGCAGCCCCATACCCACTGCTAACTATGGCTACACCTCC. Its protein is CASSPIPTANYGYTS.

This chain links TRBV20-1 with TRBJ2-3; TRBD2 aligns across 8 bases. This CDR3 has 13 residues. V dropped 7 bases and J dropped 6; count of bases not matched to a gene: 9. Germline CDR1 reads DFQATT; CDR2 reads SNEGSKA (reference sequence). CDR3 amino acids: CSGGLASTDTQYF. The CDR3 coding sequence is TGCAGTGGCGGACTAGCCTCAACGGATACGCAGTATTTT.

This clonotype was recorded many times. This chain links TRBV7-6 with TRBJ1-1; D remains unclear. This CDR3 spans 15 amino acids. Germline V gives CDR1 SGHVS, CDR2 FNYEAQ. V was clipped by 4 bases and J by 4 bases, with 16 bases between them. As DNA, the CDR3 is TGTGCCAGCAGCTCTACACACATGCTGGCCACTGAAGCTTTCTTT. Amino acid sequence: CASSSTHMLATEAFF.

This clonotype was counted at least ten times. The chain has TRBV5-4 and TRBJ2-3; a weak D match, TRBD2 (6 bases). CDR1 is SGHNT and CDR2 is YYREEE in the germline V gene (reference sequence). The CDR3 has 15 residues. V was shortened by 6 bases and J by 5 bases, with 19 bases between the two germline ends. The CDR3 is CASNGFGWGGDTQYF. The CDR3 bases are TGTGCCAGCAACGGATTTGGCTGGGGAGGAGATACGCAGTATTTT.

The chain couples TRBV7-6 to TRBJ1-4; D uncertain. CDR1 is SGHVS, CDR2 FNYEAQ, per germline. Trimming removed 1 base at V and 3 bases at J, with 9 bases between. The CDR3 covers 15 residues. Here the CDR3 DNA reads TGTGCCAGCAGCTTAGAGGGAGCAGCTAATGAAAAACTGTTTTTT. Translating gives CASSLEGAANEKLFF.

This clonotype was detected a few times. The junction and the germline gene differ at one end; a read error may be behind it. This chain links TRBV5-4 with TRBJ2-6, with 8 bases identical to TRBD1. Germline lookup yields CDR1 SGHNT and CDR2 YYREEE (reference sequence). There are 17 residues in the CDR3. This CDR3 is CAGSSDRGGTGANVLTF. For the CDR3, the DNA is TGTGCCGGCAGCTCAGACAGGGGAGGAACTGGGGCCAACGTCCTGACTTTC.

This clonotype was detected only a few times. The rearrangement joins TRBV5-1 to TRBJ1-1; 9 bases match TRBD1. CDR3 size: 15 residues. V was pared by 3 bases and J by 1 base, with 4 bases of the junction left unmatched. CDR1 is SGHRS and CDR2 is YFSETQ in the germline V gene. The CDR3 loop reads CASSWTGVGNTEAFF. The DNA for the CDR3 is TGCGCCAGCAGCTGGACAGGGGTCGGGAACACTGAAGCTTTCTTT.

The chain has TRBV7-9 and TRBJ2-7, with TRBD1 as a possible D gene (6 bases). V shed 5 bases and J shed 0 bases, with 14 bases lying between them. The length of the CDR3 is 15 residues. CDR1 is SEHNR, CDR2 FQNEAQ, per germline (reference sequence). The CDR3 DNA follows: TGTGCCAGCAGCCCTACAGGGTTTCTCTCCTACGAGCAGTACTTC. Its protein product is CASSPTGFLSYEQYF.

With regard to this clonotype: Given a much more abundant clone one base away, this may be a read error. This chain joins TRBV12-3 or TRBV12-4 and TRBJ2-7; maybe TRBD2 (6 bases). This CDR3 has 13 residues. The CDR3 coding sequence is TGTGCCAGCGGTTTCGGGCAGGGAGGCGAGCAGTACTTC. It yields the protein CASGFGQGGEQYF.

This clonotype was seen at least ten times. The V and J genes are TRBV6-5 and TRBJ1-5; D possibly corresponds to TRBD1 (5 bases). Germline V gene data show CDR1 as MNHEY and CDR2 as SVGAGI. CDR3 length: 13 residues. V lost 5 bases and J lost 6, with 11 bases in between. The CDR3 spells CASSATQGQPQHF. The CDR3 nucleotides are TGTGCCAGCAGTGCGACTCAGGGTCAGCCCCAGCATTTT.

In DNA form, the CDR3 reads TGTGCCAGCGAGGGGGGGGACGAGTACGAGCAGTACTTC. The encoded protein is CASEGGDEYEQYF. The chain joins TRBV6-6 to TRBJ2-7, with TRBD2 as a possible D gene (7 bases). The CDR3 has 13 amino acids. Trimming stripped 8 bases from V and 4 bases from J, with 15 bases between. Germline CDR1 reads MNHNY; CDR2 reads SVGAGI (reference sequence).

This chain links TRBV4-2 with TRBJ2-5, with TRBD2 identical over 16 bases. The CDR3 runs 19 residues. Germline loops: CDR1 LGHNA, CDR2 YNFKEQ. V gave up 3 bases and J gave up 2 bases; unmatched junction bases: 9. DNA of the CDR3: TGTGCCAGCAGCCAGGACCCGGGACTAGCGGGAGGGCTGCAAGAGACCCAGTACTTC. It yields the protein CASSQDPGLAGGLQETQYF.